This entry lists 14 T cell receptor beta chains sequenced from one sample in a study of blood T cell repertoires in COVID-19. TCRdb's copy holds only in-frame clones and misses some; the assay was immunoSEQ multiplex PCR. The sample holds roughly 290,000 clones, 80% to 85% seen once. The sample was peripheral blood. The receptors come from a person between 65 and 80 years old with COVID-19, enrolled during active disease.

This chain uses TRBV30 with TRBJ1-1, with a weak D call TRBD1 (5 bases). Germline lookup yields CDR1 GTSNPN and CDR2 SVGIG (reference sequence). The CDR3 contains 13 residues. Trimming took 5 bases from V and 1 from J, leaving 11 bases between them. CDR3 region: CAWGKGANTEAFF. CDR3 DNA sequence: TGTGCCTGGGGTAAAGGGGCGAACACTGAAGCTTTCTTT.

J is TRBJ2-1 and V is TRBV5-4, with D possibly matching TRBD2 (6 bases). The germline V gene has CDR1 SGHNT and CDR2 YYREEE (reference sequence). CDR3 length: 15 residues. V lost 2 bases to trimming and J lost 4 bases, with 13 bases between them. For the CDR3, the DNA is TGTGCCAGCAGCTTCCCCGGGGGAGCGTACAATGAGCAGTTCTTC. It codes for CASSFPGGAYNEQFF.

The chain couples TRBV4-1 to TRBJ2-3, with 8 bases that match TRBD2. The CDR3 totals 17 residues. Trimming cost V 1 base and J 6 bases; bases outside gene matches: 12. CDR1 MGHRA and CDR2 YSYEKL come from the germline V gene. In DNA form, the CDR3 reads TGCGCCAGCAGCCAAGCGGGAGGGGGACCCACGATCGATACGCAGTATTTT. It yields the protein CASSQAGGGPTIDTQYF.

The rearrangement uses TRBV7-2 and TRBJ2-7; a possible D gene is TRBD2 (5 bases). V was cut by 2 bases and J by 4 bases, with 15 bases left in between. This CDR3 is 15 amino acids long. The germline V gene has CDR1 SGHTA and CDR2 FQGNSA. Here the CDR3 DNA reads TGTGCCAGCAGCTTAAGAGCGGTCCCCTGGTACGAGCAGTACTTC. It codes for CASSLRAVPWYEQYF.

The V gene is TRBV4-3, the J gene TRBJ2-1; 13 bases align to TRBD2. Trimming took 1 base from V and 7 from J; bases not matched to a gene: 7. This CDR3 spans 17 amino acids. From germline, CDR1 is LGHNA and CDR2 YSLEER. The CDR3 region has the DNA TGCGCCAGCAGCCAAGCTAGGACTAGCGGGAGAGGGAATGAGCAGTTCTTC. Translated, it gives CASSQARTSGRGNEQFF.

The chain recombines TRBV30 with TRBJ1-1; D may be TRBD1 (5 bases). CDR3 length: 14 residues. Germline CDR1 is GTSNPN and CDR2 is SVGIG (reference sequence). V lost 2 bases and J 5 bases, leaving 15 bases between the germline ends. CDR3 DNA sequence: TGTGCCTGGAGTCAAGACTCACGGGGGACTGAAGCTTTCTTT. It codes for CAWSQDSRGTEAFF.

This clone was counted between two and nine times. V usage is TRBV28 and J usage is TRBJ2-7; perhaps TRBD1 as D (5 bases). Trimming shortened V by 2 bases and J by 7 bases, and 15 bases separated the two germline ends. Germline V gene sequence: CDR1 MDHEN, CDR2 SYDVKM. The CDR3 has 14 amino acids. The CDR3 protein is CASSLQVQGREQYF. The CDR3 bases are TGTGCCAGCAGTTTACAGGTTCAGGGTCGGGAGCAGTACTTC.

V usage is TRBV9 and J usage is TRBJ1-2; D unclear. The CDR3 consists of 14 residues. Trimming took off 3 bases at V and 8 bases at J, with 17 bases between the two ends. Germline V CDR1 and CDR2: SGDLS, YYNGEE. The CDR3: CASSGSPATRGYTF. The CDR3 DNA is TGTGCCAGCAGCGGAAGCCCCGCGACAAGAGGCTACACCTTC.

DNA of the CDR3: TGCGCCAGCAGCCAAGAAACGGGAAATAATAACTATGGCTACACCTTC. As protein: CASSQETGNNNYGYTF. This chain links TRBV4-3 with TRBJ1-2; no definite D call. The CDR3 runs 16 residues. With 0 bases removed from V and 1 base from J, the gap between germline ends came to 12 bases. Germline CDR1 is LGHNA and CDR2 is YSLEER.

In this sample, this clone turned up once. This chain links TRBV20-1 with TRBJ2-5; 8 bases fit TRBD1. CDR1 and CDR2 from the germline V gene are DFQATT and SNEGSKA (reference sequence). Unmatched junction bases numbered 10, after V lost 3 bases and J lost 4 bases. The CDR3 contains 15 residues. The CDR3 sequence is CSASVGTGDGETQYF. For the CDR3, the DNA is TGCAGTGCTAGTGTAGGGACAGGAGACGGAGAGACCCAGTACTTC.

The chain is built from TRBV29-1 and TRBJ1-2; D possibly corresponds to TRBD1 (6 bases). The CDR3 spans 14 residues. Germline V lookup: CDR1 SQVTM, CDR2 ANQGSEA. The V end lost 0 bases, the J end lost 8 bases, and 16 bases lay between the germline ends. CDR3 nucleotide sequence: TGCAGCGTTGAAGAATACCGGGGGGCGGGAGGCTACACCTTC. Its translation is CSVEEYRGAGGYTF.

This chain uses TRBV19 with TRBJ1-5, with D unresolved. The V end was cut by 4 bases, the J end by 0 bases, with 16 bases between. The CDR3 consists of 17 residues. Germline assignment: CDR1 LNHDA and CDR2 SQIVND (reference sequence). The CDR3 loop is CASSKTLRIDSNQPQHF. In DNA form, the CDR3 reads TGTGCCAGTAGTAAGACACTTCGGATAGATAGCAATCAGCCCCAGCATTTT.

This chain uses TRBV7-2 with TRBJ1-5; no clear D gene. V was shortened by 2 bases and J by 4 bases, with 6 bases between the two germline ends. The CDR3 contains 13 residues. Germline CDR1 SGHTA, CDR2 FQGNSA. The DNA of the CDR3 is TGTGCCAGCAGCTTAAACGAGAATCAGCCCCAGCATTTT. Protein: CASSLNENQPQHF.

The sample holds one count of this clone. The J gene is TRBJ2-5, the V gene TRBV11-1; tentatively, D is TRBD1 (6 bases). Germline CDR1 reads SGHAT; CDR2 reads FQDESV (reference sequence). V was pared by 9 bases and J by 2 bases, with 19 bases between. This CDR3 comprises 15 residues. CDR3 in amino acids: CASSRSTGRQETQYF. As DNA, the CDR3 is TGTGCCAGTTCTCGGTCGACAGGTCGTCAAGAGACCCAGTACTTC. The full variable domain, with the rest looked up from reference TRBV11-1 and TRBJ2-5, is EAEVAQSPRYKITEKSQAVAFWCDPISGHATLYWYRQILGQGPELLVQFQDESVVDDSQLPKDRFSAERLKGVDSTLKIQPAELGDSAMYLCASSRSTGRQETQYFGPGTRLLVL.